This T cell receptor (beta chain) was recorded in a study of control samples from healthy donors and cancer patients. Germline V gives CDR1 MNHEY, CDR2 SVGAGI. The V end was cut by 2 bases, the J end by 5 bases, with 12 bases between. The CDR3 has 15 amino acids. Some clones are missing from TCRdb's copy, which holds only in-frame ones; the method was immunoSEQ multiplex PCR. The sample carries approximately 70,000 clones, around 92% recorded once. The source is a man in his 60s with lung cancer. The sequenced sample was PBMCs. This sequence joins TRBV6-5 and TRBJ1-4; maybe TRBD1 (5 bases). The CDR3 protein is CASSYGYRTNEKLFF. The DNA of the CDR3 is TGTGCCAGCAGTTACGGTTACAGGACGAATGAAAAACTGTTTTTT.